Described below is a single T cell receptor (beta chain) sequence and its context. Participants were placed into cohorts based on the clinical history they reported. This sample is drawn from a study of blood T cell repertoires in COVID-19. The overall study: Nucleic acid was either cDNA or gDNA, and it came from T cells, B-cell-depleted T cells, or PBMCs.

The CDR3 loop spans 12 amino acids. CDR1 is SGHRS and CDR2 is YFSETQ in the germline V gene. V gave up 4 bases and J gave up 6 bases, with 8 bases separating them. TCRdb keeps only in-frame clones here, not all; method: immunoSEQ multiplex PCR. The sample holds about 190,000 clones; 84% are singletons and the top ten take roughly 3.1%. The sequenced sample was PBMCs or T cells enriched from blood (not recorded which). The rearrangement joins TRBV5-1 to TRBJ2-1, with a weak D call TRBD2 (5 bases). The TCR originated in a woman in her twenties or thirties who had been exposed to COVID-19. DNA of the CDR3: TGCGCCAGCAGCGTAGGACTCAATGAGCAGTTCTTC. Its protein product is CASSVGLNEQFF.